What follows are 22 T cell receptor beta chains derived from one specimen sequenced in a study of shared clonotypes between healthy human individuals. Using immunoSEQ multiplex PCR, the repertoire was profiled, and TCRdb retains in-frame clones only, with some absent. Here the sample spans around 2.5 million clones, 93% being singletons. Sample: naive CD4+ T cells from PBMCs. Subset specified: CD45RA+ positively selected. The receptors come from a man aged 18 to 30 in good health. Some clones in this sample may be carry-over from other donors' samples.

As to this clone: This same CDR3 is encoded by further DNA sequences in the sample. The chain couples TRBV29-1 to TRBJ1-1; D remains ambiguous. This CDR3 has 11 residues. The V end was cut by 6 bases, the J end by 0 bases, with 5 bases between. The germline gives CDR1 SQVTM, CDR2 ANQGSEA. The CDR3 region is CSVQMNTEAFF. The CDR3 coding sequence is TGCAGCGTCCAGATGAACACTGAAGCTTTCTTT.

J is TRBJ2-1 and V is TRBV9; no reliable D call. The CDR3 contains 16 residues. Between the trimmed V and J ends, which lost 0 bases and 3 bases, there was a span of 13 bases. Germline V gene data show CDR1 as SGDLS and CDR2 as YYNGEE. CDR3 sequence: CASSVAQNNNYNEQFF. The CDR3 nucleotides are TGTGCCAGCAGCGTAGCCCAAAACAATAACTACAATGAGCAGTTCTTC.

This chain's CDR3 is CASSGRITDTQYF. DNA of the CDR3: TGTGCCAGCAGCGGCAGAATCACAGATACGCAGTATTTT. The genes are TRBV6-1 and TRBJ2-3; unclear D gene. The CDR3 extends over 13 amino acids. Germline CDR1 is MNHNS and CDR2 is SASEGT. Trimming shortened V by 6 bases and J by 2 bases, and 9 bases separated the two germline ends.

CDR3 loop: CASSTSGRATGELFF. The CDR3, as DNA: TGCGCCAGCAGCACTAGCGGGAGGGCCACCGGGGAGCTGTTTTTT. This sequence joins TRBV5-1 and TRBJ2-2, with 13 bases fitting TRBD2. The germline CDR1 and CDR2 sequences are SGHRS and YFSETQ. The CDR3 extends over 15 amino acids. V was clipped by 4 bases and J by 4 bases; unmatched bases: 1.

The chain uses TRBV19 and TRBJ2-1; D call uncertain. In germline, CDR1 is LNHDA, CDR2 SQIVND (reference sequence). V was clipped by 6 bases and J by 0 bases, with 18 bases between them. CDR3 length: 17 residues. In nucleotides, the CDR3 is TGTGCCAGTAGCAGAAAGGACCGGGTCGGCTCCTACAATGAGCAGTTCTTC. Translating it yields CASSRKDRVGSYNEQFF.

This chain connects TRBV11-1 to TRBJ2-1; 7 bases fit TRBD1. Germline CDR1 is SGHAT and CDR2 is FQDESV (reference sequence). Trimming took 5 bases from V and 2 from J; bases not matched to a gene: 6. The CDR3 has 15 residues. The CDR3 loop reads CASSRPGGPYNEQFF. CDR3 nucleotides: TGTGCCAGCAGCCGCCCAGGGGGTCCCTACAATGAGCAGTTCTTC.

The CDR3 sequence is CASSGISAQYNEQFF. The CDR3 nucleotides are TGTGCCAGCAGTGGCATCAGCGCCCAATACAATGAGCAGTTCTTC. The chain recombines TRBV2 with TRBJ2-1; D is unclear. CDR1 is SNHLY, CDR2 FYNNEI, per germline. V was clipped by 4 bases and J by 4 bases, with 14 bases between them. The CDR3 sequence is 15 residues long.

The chain has TRBV5-6 and TRBJ1-2; D not resolved. The CDR3 totals 15 residues. V was cut by 6 bases and J by 0 bases, with 15 bases left in between. The germline V gene has CDR1 SGHDT and CDR2 YYEEEE. The CDR3 sequence: CASTESADANYGYTF. The DNA for the CDR3 is TGTGCCAGCACGGAGTCGGCAGATGCTAACTATGGCTACACCTTC.

The chain combines TRBV5-4 with TRBJ1-1; possibly TRBD1 for D (6 bases). The CDR3 contains 13 residues. Trimming pared 2 bases from V and 5 bases from J, leaving 10 bases between. Germline loops: CDR1 SGHNT, CDR2 YYREEE (reference sequence). The CDR3 sequence is CASSLYRETEAFF. The DNA of the CDR3 is TGTGCCAGCAGCTTATACAGGGAGACTGAAGCTTTCTTT.

As concerns this clone: The sample holds other DNA sequences that translate to the same CDR3. The CDR3 DNA reads TGTGCCAGTAGCCCAGACAGGGATCAGCCCCAGCATTTT. Translating gives CASSPDRDQPQHF. The chain couples TRBV19 to TRBJ1-5, with TRBD1 matching over 7 bases. This CDR3 contains 13 residues. V dropped 6 bases and J dropped 5; count of bases not matched to a gene: 4. Germline CDR1 and CDR2: LNHDA and SQIVND (reference sequence).

The CDR3, as DNA: TGTGCCAGCAGTTTCACTGGCGGGAGTGATACGCAGTATTTT. Its protein is CASSFTGGSDTQYF. This rearrangement joins TRBV28 to TRBJ2-3; 7 bases align to TRBD2. CDR1 MDHEN and CDR2 SYDVKM come from the germline V gene. After removal of 3 bases from V and 6 bases from J, the junction contained 6 bases not matched to a gene. This CDR3 contains 14 residues. The full variable domain, its missing parts supplied by reference TRBV28 and TRBJ2-3, is DVKVTQSSRYLVKRTGEKVFLECVQDMDHENMFWYRQDPGLGLRLIYFSYDVKMKEKGDIPEGYSVSREKKERFSLILESASTNQTSMYLCASSFTGGSDTQYFGPGTRLTVL.

J is TRBJ2-3 and V is TRBV7-9; D gene uncertain. The germline CDR1 and CDR2 sequences are SEHNR and FQNEAQ (reference sequence). Trimming shortened V by 4 bases and J by 0 bases, and 8 bases separated the two germline ends. The CDR3 has 14 residues. In nucleotides, the CDR3 is TGTGCCAGCAGCTCCCTGGTTAGCACAGATACGCAGTATTTT. Translated: CASSSLVSTDTQYF.

This clone appeared once. The gene calls are TRBV11-2 and TRBJ1-2; TRBD1 agrees at 7 bases. Germline loops: CDR1 SGHAT, CDR2 FQNNGV. CDR3 length equals 14 residues. The ends lost 1 base at V and 6 bases at J; junction bases unmatched: 5. DNA of the CDR3: TGTGCCAGCAGCTTAGCCCGGGACAGACATGGCTACACCTTC. It codes for CASSLARDRHGYTF.

Concerning this clone itself: The identical CDR3 is also encoded by other nucleotide sequences in the sample. The chain carries TRBV6-5 and TRBJ1-1; TRBD1 is a possible D gene (5 bases). Per the germline V gene, CDR1 is MNHEY and CDR2 is SVGAGI. The length of the CDR3 is 15 residues. V shed 0 bases and J shed 0 bases, with 8 bases lying between them. DNA of the CDR3: TGTGCCAGCAGTTACTCGGTCAGGGTGAACACTGAAGCTTTCTTT. Protein: CASSYSVRVNTEAFF.

V usage is TRBV28 and J usage is TRBJ2-7, with no clear D. The ends were cut back, 6 bases at V and 2 bases at J, with 8 bases in the middle. The CDR3 is made up of 12 amino acids. In germline, CDR1 is MDHEN, CDR2 SYDVKM. This chain's CDR3 is CASSDGAYEQYF. In DNA form, the CDR3 reads TGTGCCAGCAGCGACGGAGCCTACGAGCAGTACTTC. Filled out from reference TRBV28 and TRBJ2-7, the complete variable domain reads DVKVTQSSRYLVKRTGEKVFLECVQDMDHENMFWYRQDPGLGLRLIYFSYDVKMKEKGDIPEGYSVSREKKERFSLILESASTNQTSMYLCASSDGAYEQYFGPGTRLTVT.

On this clone itself: Distinct nucleotide sequences in the sample also encode this CDR3. The V gene is TRBV5-1, the J gene TRBJ2-1; perhaps TRBD1 as D (6 bases). Germline CDR1 and CDR2: SGHRS and YFSETQ. The V gene lost 4 bases and the J gene lost 4 bases, with 12 bases spanning the gap. The CDR3 sequence is 14 residues long. CDR3 coding DNA: TGCGCCAGCAGCAGGGACACCAGTTACAATGAGCAGTTCTTC. Translating it yields CASSRDTSYNEQFF.

The rearrangement joins TRBV25-1 to TRBJ2-3; the D gene is possibly TRBD1 (6 bases). The CDR3 consists of 15 residues. Germline values: CDR1 MGHDK, CDR2 SYGVNS. Trimming removed 6 bases at V and 2 bases at J, with 15 bases between. CDR3 loop: CASSDQGMSTDTQYF. CDR3 sequence (DNA): TGTGCCAGCAGCGACCAGGGGATGTCCACAGATACGCAGTATTTT.

The J gene is TRBJ1-1, the V gene TRBV5-4, with 7 bases that match TRBD1. The CDR3 sequence is 15 residues long. The junction had 8 bases not matched to a gene; V was cut back by 2 bases and J by 4 bases. Per germline, CDR1 SGHNT and CDR2 YYREEE (reference sequence). This chain's CDR3 is CASSLQGIGSTEAFF. The DNA of the CDR3 is TGTGCCAGCAGCTTACAGGGGATTGGGAGCACTGAAGCTTTCTTT.

This chain uses TRBV5-1 with TRBJ2-3; 10 nucleotides line up with TRBD2. Germline V gene lookup returns CDR1 SGHRS and CDR2 YFSETQ. The J segment lost 5 bases and the V segment lost 0 bases, leaving 6 bases of the junction unmatched. This CDR3 is 16 amino acids long. The DNA of the CDR3 is TGCGCCAGCAGCTTGGAAGCGGGAGGGCCGGGAGATACGCAGTATTTT. It translates to CASSLEAGGPGDTQYF.

The chain joins TRBV11-2 to TRBJ1-4; the D is unclear. Germline V CDR1 and CDR2: SGHAT, FQNNGV. The CDR3 totals 16 residues. Trimming cost V 5 bases and J 4 bases, with 17 bases left between them. The chain's CDR3 is CASSQARTTYNEKLFF. Written as DNA, the CDR3 is TGTGCCAGCAGCCAAGCGCGGACCACCTATAATGAAAAACTGTTTTTT.

The chain employs TRBV5-4 and TRBJ1-6, with 8 bases lining up with TRBD1. CDR3 length equals 13 residues. The germline gives CDR1 SGHNT, CDR2 YYREEE (reference sequence). Germline trimming cut 3 bases from V and 11 bases from J; bases unmatched to any gene: 4. CDR3 nucleotides: TGTGCCAGCAGCTCGACAGGGGCTACACCCCTCCACTTT. It translates to CASSSTGATPLHF.

The chain joins TRBV28 to TRBJ2-1; 10 positions match TRBD2. Germline V gives CDR1 MDHEN, CDR2 SYDVKM. This CDR3 is 16 amino acids long. Unmatched junction bases numbered 6, after V lost 1 base and J lost 6 bases. DNA of the CDR3: TGTGCCAGCAGTTTATCGGGACTAGCGTCAGTCAATGAGCAGTTCTTC. Its protein product is CASSLSGLASVNEQFF. The entire variable domain, with the rest obtained from reference TRBV28 and TRBJ2-1, is as follows: DVKVTQSSRYLVKRTGEKVFLECVQDMDHENMFWYRQDPGLGLRLIYFSYDVKMKEKGDIPEGYSVSREKKERFSLILESASTNQTSMYLCASSLSGLASVNEQFFGPGTRLTVL.